Sequencing of this TCR beta chain was carried out in a study of cytomegalovirus exposure and HLA in healthy donors. Whole-study findings and limits: Earlier results showed most TCR beta V segments being productive about 87% or about 30% of the time.

The PCR employed 60 Vbeta primers together with 13 Jbeta primers. Profiled with immunoSEQ multiplex PCR; TCRdb holds only in-frame clones, not every one. This table has roughly 150,000 clones, about three quarters appearing once. Note on this clone: The antigen remains unidentified. The sample has other DNA sequences that encode this CDR3 too.

This CDR3 spans 13 amino acids. Germline V gives CDR1 LNHDA, CDR2 SQIVND (reference sequence). The V and J ends lost 2 bases and 6 bases respectively, with 9 bases between them. The TCR was taken from a male donor in good health and CMV-seronegative. The chain recombines TRBV19 with TRBJ2-3; tentative D call: TRBD1 (5 bases). Sequencing was done on a sample of PBMCs. The CDR3 region is CASSITGVDTQYF. CDR3 coding DNA: TGTGCCAGTAGTATAACAGGAGTCGATACGCAGTATTTT.